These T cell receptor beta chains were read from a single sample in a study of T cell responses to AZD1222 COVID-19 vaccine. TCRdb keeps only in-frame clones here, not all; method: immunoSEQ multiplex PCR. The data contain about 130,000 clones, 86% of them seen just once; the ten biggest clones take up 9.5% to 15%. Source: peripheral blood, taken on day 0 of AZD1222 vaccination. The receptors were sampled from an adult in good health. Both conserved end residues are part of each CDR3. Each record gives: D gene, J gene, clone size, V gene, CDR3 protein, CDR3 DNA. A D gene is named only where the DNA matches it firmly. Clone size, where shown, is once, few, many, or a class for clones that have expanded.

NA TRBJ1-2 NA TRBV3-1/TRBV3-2 CASSQDENRSPNYGYTF TGTGCCAGCAGCCAAGATGAGAACAGATCTCCTAACTATGGCTACACCTTC
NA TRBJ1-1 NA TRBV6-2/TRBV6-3 CASSYGAWEDTEAFF TGTGCCAGCAGTTACGGCGCATGGGAGGACACTGAAGCTTTCTTT
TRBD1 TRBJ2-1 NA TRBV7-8 CASSLWGQGADEQFF TGTGCCAGCAGCTTATGGGGACAGGGAGCAGATGAGCAGTTCTTC
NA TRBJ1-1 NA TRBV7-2 CASSFWTAKNTEAFF TGTGCCAGCAGCTTTTGGACAGCCAAGAACACTGAAGCTTTCTTT
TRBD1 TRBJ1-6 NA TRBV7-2 CASSPRDRRISPLHF TGTGCCAGCAGTCCACGGGACAGGCGTATTTCACCCCTCCACTTT
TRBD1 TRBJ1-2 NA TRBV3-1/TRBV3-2 CASSPRDRNYGYTF TGTGCCAGCAGCCCGCGGGACAGGAACTATGGCTACACCTTC
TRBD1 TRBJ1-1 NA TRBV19 CASRRLPDRGPEAFF TGTGCCAGTAGGAGACTCCCGGACAGGGGCCCTGAAGCTTTCTTT
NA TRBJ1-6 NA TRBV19 CASSIGGSPLHF TGTGCCAGTAGTATTGGGGGATCACCCCTCCACTTT
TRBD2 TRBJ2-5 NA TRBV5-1 CASSLAPGAGVQETQYF TGCGCCAGCAGCTTGGCCCCTGGAGCGGGAGTGCAGGAGACCCAGTACTTC
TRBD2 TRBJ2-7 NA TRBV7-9 CASRSGGYEQYF TGTGCCAGCAGGAGCGGGGGCTACGAGCAGTACTTC
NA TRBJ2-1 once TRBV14 CASSQVWTNNEQFF TGTGCCAGCAGCCAAGTATGGACAAACAATGAGCAGTTCTTC
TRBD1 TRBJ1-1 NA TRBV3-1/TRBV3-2 CASSQASTGMAFF TGTGCCAGCAGCCAAGCTTCGACAGGGATGGCTTTCTTT
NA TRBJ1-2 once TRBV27 CASSLRRENYGYTF TGTGCCAGCAGTTTACGGCGAGAAAACTATGGCTACACCTTC
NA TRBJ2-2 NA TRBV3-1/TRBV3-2 CASSLGLTNTGELFF TGTGCCAGCAGCCTCGGACTGACGAACACCGGGGAGCTGTTTTTT
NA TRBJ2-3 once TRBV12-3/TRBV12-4 CASSYQDTQYF TGTGCCAGCAGTTATCAAGATACGCAGTATTTT
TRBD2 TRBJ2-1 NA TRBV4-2 CASSQDLGGSGSSEQFF TGTGCCAGCAGCCAAGATCTGGGGGGTAGCGGGAGTAGTGAGCAGTTCTTC
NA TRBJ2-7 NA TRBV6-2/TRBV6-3 CASSYNRYEQYF TGTGCCAGCAGTTACAACAGATACGAGCAGTACTTC
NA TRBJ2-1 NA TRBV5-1 CASSSDNEQFF TGCGCCAGCAGCAGTGACAATGAGCAGTTCTTC
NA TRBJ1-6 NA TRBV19 CASRDRIREKGSPLHF TGTGCCAGTAGAGACCGTATCAGGGAGAAGGGTTCACCCCTCCACTTT
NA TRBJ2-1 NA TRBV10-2 CASRSTKGDEQFF TGCGCCAGCAGGAGCACTAAAGGGGATGAGCAGTTCTTC
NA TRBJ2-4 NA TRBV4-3 CASSQDKGGPNIQYF TGCGCCAGCAGCCAAGATAAGGGGGGGCCGAACATTCAGTACTTC
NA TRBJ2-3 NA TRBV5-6 CASSLWPTGLDTQYF TGTGCCAGCAGCTTGTGGCCAACGGGATTAGATACGCAGTATTTT
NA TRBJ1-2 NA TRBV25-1 CASSEPADYGYTF TGTGCCAGCAGTGAACCGGCGGACTATGGCTACACCTTC
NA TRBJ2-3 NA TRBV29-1 CSVGGNYTQYF TGCAGCGTTGGCGGGAACTATACGCAGTATTTT
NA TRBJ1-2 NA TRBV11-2 CASSLDYPAGAFNYGYTF TGTGCCAGCAGCTTAGATTACCCAGCGGGGGCCTTCAACTATGGCTACACCTTC
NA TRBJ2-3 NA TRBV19 CASSNRADTQYF TGTGCCAGTAGTAACAGGGCAGATACGCAGTATTTT
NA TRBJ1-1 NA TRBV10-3 CAISPNREPEAFF TGTGCCATCAGTCCGAACCGGGAGCCAGAAGCTTTCTTT
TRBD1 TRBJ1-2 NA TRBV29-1 CSVERTGDGYTF TGCAGCGTTGAGCGGACAGGGGATGGCTACACCTTC
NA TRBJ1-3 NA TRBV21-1 CASSNNGTISGNTIYF TGTGCCAGCAGCAATAATGGGACTATCTCCGGAAACACCATATATTTT
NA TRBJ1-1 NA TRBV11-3 CASSRSRSTEAFF TGTGCCAGCAGCAGGAGCAGGTCGACTGAAGCTTTCTTT
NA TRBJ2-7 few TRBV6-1 CASSEAPVYEQYF TGTGCCAGCAGTGAAGCGCCAGTCTACGAGCAGTACTTC